The present T cell receptor beta chain was sequenced within a study of cytomegalovirus exposure and HLA in healthy donors. The wider study: Within an early data release were 65 million to 90 million unique TCRs drawn from HLA-typed donors. Study results and limitations: In terms of immune exposure information, only CMV serostatus was available. A link between a missense DCLRE1C variant and TCR beta V- and J-gene trimming emerged from a later analysis. Overall, around 150 TCR beta chains were annotated as cytomegalovirus-associated.

In regard to this clone: Antigen specificity is unknown.

CDR1 and CDR2 (germline): SGDLS, YYNGEE. The CDR3 consists of 16 residues. V was pared by 2 bases and J by 2 bases, with 6 bases of the junction left unmatched. PCR employed 60 Vbeta and 13 Jbeta primers. Sequencing was performed with immunoSEQ multiplex PCR; in TCRdb, only in-frame clones are kept and a portion is missing. The data contain more than 150,000 clones, about 90% of them singletons. This TCR came from a girl under three years old in good health and CMV-seronegative. The rearrangement links TRBV9 to TRBJ2-3; TRBD2 aligns across 9 bases. Material for sequencing was PBMCs. CDR3 in DNA: TGTGCCAGCAGCGTCAGCGGGGGGACACCCACAGATACGCAGTATTTT. It codes for CASSVSGGTPTDTQYF.